The clone carrying this TCR beta chain was counted between two and nine times. What it binds is not known. V lost 1 base and J 4 bases, leaving 13 bases between the germline ends. Per the germline V gene, CDR1 is MNHNS and CDR2 is SASEGT. The CDR3 totals 15 residues. This specimen belongs to a study of CD8+ T cells in alopecia areata. Findings and limits, study-wide: Lesional scalp exceeded normal scalp in clonality, especially in alopecia totalis/universalis.

RNA extraction and reverse transcription yielded cDNA as sequencing template. The assay was immunoSEQ multiplex PCR, and TCRdb's table has in-frame clones only and misses some. The table includes some 240,000 clones, about 50% detected once. The treatment: oral pan-JAK inhibitor, 5-10 mg twice daily. Peripheral blood samples and lesional scalp punch biopsies were obtained from alopecia areata patients. The rearrangement uses TRBV6-1 and TRBJ1-1; TRBD1 might be the D (5 bases). Material: CD4+ T cells sorted from blood, obtained at week 4, from a patient treated with tofacitinib. The clonotype originates from a human donor with alopecia areata. CDR3 protein: CASSEVGRVSTEAFF. CDR3 bases: TGTGCCAGCAGTGAAGTGGGCAGGGTGAGCACTGAAGCTTTCTTT.